Listed below are T cell receptor beta chains from one sample, sequenced in a study of regulatory T cells in long-lasting Graves disease. TCRdb reprocessed the multiplex PCR reads with MiXCR, giving one entry per CDR3 protein. The sample yields roughly 450,000 distinct CDR3 sequences, roughly a quarter seen once. Material: peripheral blood mononuclear cells (PBMCs), obtained when the disease was refractory, from a patient treated with antithyroid drugs. The receptors originated from a female donor with Graves disease. CDR3s include the opening cysteine and the closing phenylalanine or tryptophan. The D gene is left open where the match is weak. Clone size is stated in some rows and not others, as once, few, many or a class when expanded.

>TRBJ2-7|TRBV5-1|-|-
TGCGCCAGCAGCGCACCAGATTACTACGAGCAGTACTTC
CASSAPDYYEQYF
>TRBJ2-2|TRBV10-3|-|-
TGTGCCATCAGTGACCACCAGAGCTTCGCCGGGGAGCTGTTTTTT
CAISDHQSFAGELFF
>TRBJ2-1|TRBV5-1|few|TRBD1
TGCGCCAGCAGCCCCGACAGGGCGTCCTACAATGAGCAGTTCTTC
CASSPDRASYNEQFF
>TRBJ2-3|TRBV29-1|-|TRBD1
TGCAGCGTGGGGACAGGGGTAGATACGCAGTATTTT
CSVGTGVDTQYF
>TRBJ2-5|TRBV30|-|TRBD2
TGTGCCTGGACCCCGGGACTAGCGGGGGAGGCCCAGTACTTC
CAWTPGLAGEAQYF
>TRBJ2-3|TRBV20-1|-|TRBD2
TGCAGTGCTAGAGATTGGCTAGCGGGAAGCACAGATACGCAGTATTTT
CSARDWLAGSTDTQYF
>TRBJ1-1|TRBV30|few|-
TGTGCCTGGACCCTACACGGCACTGAAGCTTTCTTT
CAWTLHGTEAFF
>TRBJ2-7|TRBV27|few|-
TGTGCCAGCAGTTACCAAATCGGGGATGTTGGAGACGAGCAGTACTTC
CASSYQIGDVGDEQYF
>TRBJ1-4|TRBV7-9|few|-
TGTGCCAGCAGCCGGACTACTCCAACTAATGAAAAACTGTTTTTT
CASSRTTPTNEKLFF
>TRBJ1-5|TRBV19|-|-
TGTGCCAGTAGTAGGCCCCGGACCCTCAATTTCGCCCAGCATTTT
CASSRPRTLNFAQHF
>TRBJ2-6|TRBV7-9|few|-
TGTGCCAGCAGCACTCAACGGGGCTCTGGGGCCAACGTCCTGACTTTC
CASSTQRGSGANVLTF
>TRBJ2-7|TRBV4-2|-|TRBD2
TGTGCCAGCAGCCCACTGGCTAGCGGGAGGGCCGCGTACGAGCAGTACTTC
CASSPLASGRAAYEQYF
>TRBJ1-3|TRBV6-2/TRBV6-3|few|-
TGTGCCAGCAGATCGAGCTCGACGCCGGGCTCTGGAAACACCATATATTTT
CASRSSSTPGSGNTIYF
>TRBJ2-5|TRBV3-1|-|-
TGTGCCAGCAGCCATATCGAGGAGACCCAGTACTTC
CASSHIEETQYF
>TRBJ2-1|TRBV9|-|-
TGTGCCAGCGGCATTCTTGGGCGGGGCTCCTACAATGAGCAGTTCTTC
CASGILGRGSYNEQFF
>TRBJ1-1|TRBV28|-|TRBD1
TGTGCCAGCAGCACGGGAGAGGGGGCTCACGCTGAAGCTTTCTTT
CASSTGEGAHAEAFF
>TRBJ2-5|TRBV18|many|-
TGTGCCAGCTCACCGCGTTCGTCCATACAAGAGACCCAGTACTTC
CASSPRSSIQETQYF
>TRBJ2-5|TRBV14|-|-
TGTGCCAGCAGCCATCTCCTGCAGCCTTACCAAGAGACCCAGTACTTC
CASSHLLQPYQETQYF